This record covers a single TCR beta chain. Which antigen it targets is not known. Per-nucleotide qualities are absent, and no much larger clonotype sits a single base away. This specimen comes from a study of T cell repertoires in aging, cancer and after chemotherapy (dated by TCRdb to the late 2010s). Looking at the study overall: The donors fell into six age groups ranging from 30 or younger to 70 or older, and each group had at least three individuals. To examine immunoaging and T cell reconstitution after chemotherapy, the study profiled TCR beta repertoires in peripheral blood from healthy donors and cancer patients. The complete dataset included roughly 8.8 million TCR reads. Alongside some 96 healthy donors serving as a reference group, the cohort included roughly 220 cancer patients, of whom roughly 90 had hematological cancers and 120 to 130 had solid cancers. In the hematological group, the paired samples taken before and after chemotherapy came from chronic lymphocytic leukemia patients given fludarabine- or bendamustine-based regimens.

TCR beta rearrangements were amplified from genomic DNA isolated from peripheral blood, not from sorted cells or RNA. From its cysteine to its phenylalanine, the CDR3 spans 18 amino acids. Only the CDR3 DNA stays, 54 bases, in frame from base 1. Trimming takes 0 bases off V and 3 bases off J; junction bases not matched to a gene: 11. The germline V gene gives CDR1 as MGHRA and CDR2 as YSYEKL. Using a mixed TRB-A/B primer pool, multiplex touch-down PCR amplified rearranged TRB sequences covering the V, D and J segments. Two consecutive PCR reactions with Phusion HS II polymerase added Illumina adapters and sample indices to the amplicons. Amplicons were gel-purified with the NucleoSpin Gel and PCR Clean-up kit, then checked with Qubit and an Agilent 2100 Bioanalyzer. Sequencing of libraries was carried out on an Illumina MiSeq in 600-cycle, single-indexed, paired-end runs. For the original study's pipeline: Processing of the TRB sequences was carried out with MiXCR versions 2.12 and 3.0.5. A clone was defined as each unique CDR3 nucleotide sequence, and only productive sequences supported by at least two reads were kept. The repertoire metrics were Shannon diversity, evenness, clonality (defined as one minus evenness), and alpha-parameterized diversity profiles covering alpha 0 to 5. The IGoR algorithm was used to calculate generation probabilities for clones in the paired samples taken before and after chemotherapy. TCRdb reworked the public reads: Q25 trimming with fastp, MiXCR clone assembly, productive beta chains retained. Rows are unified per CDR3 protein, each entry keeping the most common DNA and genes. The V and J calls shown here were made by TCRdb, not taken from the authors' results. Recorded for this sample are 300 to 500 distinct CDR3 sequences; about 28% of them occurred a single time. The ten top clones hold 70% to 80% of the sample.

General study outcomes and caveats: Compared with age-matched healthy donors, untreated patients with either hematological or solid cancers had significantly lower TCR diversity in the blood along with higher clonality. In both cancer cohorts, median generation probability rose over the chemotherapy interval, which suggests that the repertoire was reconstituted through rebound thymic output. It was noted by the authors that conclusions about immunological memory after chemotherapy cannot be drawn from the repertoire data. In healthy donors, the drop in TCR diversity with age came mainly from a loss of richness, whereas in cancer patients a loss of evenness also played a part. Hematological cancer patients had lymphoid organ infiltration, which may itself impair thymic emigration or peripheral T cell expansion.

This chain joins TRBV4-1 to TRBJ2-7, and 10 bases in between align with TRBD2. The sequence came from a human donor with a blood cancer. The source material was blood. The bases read TGCGCCAGCAGCCAAGATTATCGCGTCGTAGCGGGAGGCTACGAGCAGTACTTC. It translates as CASSQDYRVVAGGYEQYF.